The 28 T cell receptor beta chains below were found in one sample sequenced in a study of early stage breast cancer tumors. Profiled with immunoSEQ multiplex PCR; TCRdb holds only in-frame clones, not every one. This sample has under 45,000 clones, with over 70% found just once. The sequenced sample was blood. The source is a person between 55 and 69 years old with breast cancer.

The chain couples TRBV2 to TRBJ1-4; D perhaps matches TRBD1 (5 bases). Trimming stripped 3 bases from V and 5 bases from J, with 7 bases between. The CDR3 covers 13 residues. The germline CDR1 and CDR2 sequences are SNHLY and FYNNEI. CDR3 protein: CASSEAGNEKLFF. As DNA, the CDR3 is TGTGCCAGCAGTGAGGCAGGGAATGAAAAACTGTTTTTT.

This chain connects TRBV7-9 to TRBJ2-5, with a possible D match to TRBD1 (7 bases). CDR1 is SEHNR and CDR2 is FQNEAQ in the germline V gene (reference sequence). V was pared by 5 bases and J by 1 base, with 14 bases between. The CDR3 is 15 amino acids. The CDR3 DNA is TGTGCCAGCAGCCCGGGGGACAGCTCCCAAGAGACCCAGTACTTC. Amino acids: CASSPGDSSQETQYF.

This clone has just a few counts. Here the CDR3 DNA reads TGTGCCACCACAGTTTGGGACAGGGGGCAAGTTTATAGCAATCAGCCCCAGCATTTT. This sequence encodes CATTVWDRGQVYSNQPQHF. This chain links TRBV28 with TRBJ1-5; 12 nucleotides line up with TRBD1. Germline CDR1 and CDR2: MDHEN and SYDVKM. With 10 bases clipped from V and 0 bases from J, the junction kept 16 bases outside the gene matches. There are 19 residues in the CDR3.

The rearrangement links TRBV4-1 to TRBJ1-1, with 7 bases identical to TRBD1. Trimming took 3 bases from V and 4 from J; bases not matched to a gene: 8. In germline, CDR1 is MGHRA, CDR2 YSYEKL. The CDR3 is 15 amino acids. This CDR3 is CASSQETGAITEAFF. As DNA, the CDR3 is TGCGCCAGCAGCCAGGAAACAGGGGCGATCACTGAAGCTTTCTTT.

The chain recombines TRBV5-4 with TRBJ1-2; D is unclear. V lost 4 bases, J lost 6 bases, and 13 bases lay in between. The V gene's germline CDR1 is SGHNT and CDR2 YYREEE (reference sequence). The CDR3 runs 13 residues. CDR3 loop: CASSQTNVDGYTF. The CDR3 DNA sequence: TGTGCCAGCAGCCAGACAAATGTGGATGGCTACACCTTC.

The rearrangement links TRBV5-6 to TRBJ1-1; unclear D gene. The V end lost 4 bases, the J end lost 0 bases, and 16 bases lay between the germline ends. The CDR3 runs 16 residues. The germline V gene encodes CDR1 SGHDT and CDR2 YYEEEE. The CDR3 protein is CASSPAFSGMNTEAFF. The CDR3 DNA reads as TGTGCCAGCAGCCCTGCCTTTTCGGGAATGAACACTGAAGCTTTCTTT.

This chain links TRBV7-2 with TRBJ2-5, with a possible D match to TRBD1 (5 bases). Germline lookup yields CDR1 SGHTA and CDR2 FQGNSA. With 0 bases removed from V and 1 base from J, the gap between germline ends came to 6 bases. This CDR3 comprises 14 residues. CDR3 protein: CASSLAGAQETQYF. The CDR3 DNA reads as TGTGCCAGCAGCTTAGCTGGGGCCCAAGAGACCCAGTACTTC.

The chain has TRBV2 and TRBJ2-1; 10 positions match TRBD2. Germline CDR1 SNHLY, CDR2 FYNNEI. V gave up 6 bases and J gave up 4 bases; unmatched junction bases: 6. The CDR3 is 15 residues long. CDR3 region: CASRVAGGPYNEQFF. For the CDR3, the DNA is TGTGCCAGCAGGGTAGCGGGGGGCCCTTACAATGAGCAGTTCTTC.

The V and J genes are TRBV6-4 and TRBJ2-3; 9 nucleotides align to TRBD2. Germline V CDR1 and CDR2: MRHNA, SNTAGT. Trimming took 0 bases from V and 1 from J; bases not matched to a gene: 2. This CDR3 spans 16 amino acids. The CDR3 nucleotides read TGTGCCAGCAGTGACTCGGCGGGAGGGCGCACAGATACGCAGTATTTT. It encodes CASSDSAGGRTDTQYF.

The CDR3 nucleotides are TGTGCCAGCAACCGAGACCTCCAGCCCCAGCATTTT. Protein product: CASNRDLQPQHF. This chain links TRBV2 with TRBJ1-5; no reliable D call. V lost 7 bases, J lost 7 bases, and 11 bases lay in between. Germline loops: CDR1 SNHLY, CDR2 FYNNEI. The CDR3 is made up of 12 amino acids.

The CDR3 region has the DNA TGTGCCAGCTCACCTTACGGGGGGACCACAGATACGCAGTATTTT. Translating it yields CASSPYGGTTDTQYF. The chain carries TRBV18 and TRBJ2-3, with TRBD2 identical over 7 bases. After removal of 3 bases from V and 2 bases from J, the junction contained 5 bases not matched to a gene. This CDR3 comprises 15 residues. Germline CDR1 KGHSH, CDR2 LQKENI. Using reference TRBV18 and TRBJ2-3 for the parts outside the CDR3, the full variable domain is NAGVMQNPRHLVRRRGQEARLRCSPMKGHSHVYWYRQLPEEGLKFMVYLQKENIIDESGMPKERFSAEFPKEGPSILRIQQVVRGDSAAYFCASSPYGGTTDTQYFGPGTRLTVL.

This rearrangement joins TRBV5-1 to TRBJ1-1; 7 bases agree with TRBD1. Germline values: CDR1 SGHRS, CDR2 YFSETQ. CDR3 length: 14 residues. With 7 bases clipped from V and 2 bases from J, the junction kept 8 bases outside the gene matches. The CDR3 sequence: CASATGQPNTEAFF. DNA for the CDR3: TGCGCCAGCGCTACGGGACAGCCAAACACTGAAGCTTTCTTT.

The J gene is TRBJ2-3, the V gene TRBV10-2; 7 positions agree with TRBD1. V lost 4 bases to trimming and J lost 0 bases; unmatched junction nucleotides: 7. CDR3 length equals 16 residues. The germline V gene has CDR1 WSHSY and CDR2 SAAADI. Here the CDR3 reads CASSVNRGRSTDTQYF. The CDR3 region has the DNA TGCGCCAGCAGTGTCAACAGGGGCCGTAGCACAGATACGCAGTATTTT.

The gene calls are TRBV6-6 and TRBJ2-7; D may be TRBD1 (6 bases). The germline gives CDR1 MNHNY, CDR2 SVGAGI (reference sequence). V lost 5 bases and J 7 bases, leaving 9 bases between the germline ends. The CDR3 sequence is 11 residues long. CDR3 residues: CASSPTGEQYF. The CDR3 nucleotides read TGTGCCAGCAGTCCCACAGGGGAGCAGTACTTC.

The chain joins TRBV5-4 to TRBJ2-2; the D gene is possibly TRBD2 (5 bases). Germline lookup yields CDR1 SGHNT and CDR2 YYREEE (reference sequence). V was pared by 2 bases and J by 4 bases, with 12 bases between. The CDR3 loop spans 15 amino acids. Written as DNA, the CDR3 is TGTGCCAGCAGCTTTGAGACTACGATCACCGGGGAGCTGTTTTTT. The encoded protein is CASSFETTITGELFF.

This rearrangement joins TRBV2 to TRBJ1-5; no clear D. Trimming shortened V by 7 bases and J by 2 bases, and 9 bases separated the two germline ends. The CDR3 runs 13 residues. From germline, CDR1 is SNHLY and CDR2 FYNNEI. CDR3 region: CASKHGRNQPQHF. CDR3 sequence (DNA): TGTGCCAGCAAGCATGGTCGCAATCAGCCCCAGCATTTT.

This chain connects TRBV5-4 to TRBJ1-1; 7 nucleotides align to TRBD1. V lost 4 bases and J lost 1; bases outside the gene matches: 1. Per germline, CDR1 SGHNT and CDR2 YYREEE (reference sequence). The CDR3 runs 13 residues. The CDR3 DNA sequence: TGTGCCAGCAGCCGGGACAGGAACACTGAAGCTTTCTTT. The encoded protein is CASSRDRNTEAFF.

This clone was found a few times. The chain recombines TRBV28 with TRBJ2-7; D might be TRBD1 or TRBD2, each matching 5 bases. Trimming left V 10 bases short and J 3 bases short, with 13 bases between. Germline loops: CDR1 MDHEN, CDR2 SYDVKM. The CDR3 is 12 amino acids. As DNA, the CDR3 is TGTGCCATCTACCGGGACGGCTACGAGCAGTACTTC. This gives the protein CAIYRDGYEQYF.

The V call is TRBV7-2, the J call TRBJ2-7, with D perhaps TRBD1 or TRBD2 (6 bases each). Trimming shortened V by 5 bases and J by 2 bases, and 16 bases separated the two germline ends. Germline assignment: CDR1 SGHTA and CDR2 FQGNSA. The CDR3 runs to 15 residues. CDR3 residues: CASSQQGLPAYEQYF. The CDR3, as DNA: TGTGCCAGCAGCCAACAGGGACTCCCTGCCTACGAGCAGTACTTC.

The V gene is TRBV6-1, the J gene TRBJ2-3, with D hard to call. In germline, CDR1 is MNHNS, CDR2 SASEGT. Trimming left V 6 bases short and J 1 base short, with 14 bases between. The CDR3 loop spans 15 amino acids. In nucleotides, the CDR3 is TGTGCCAGCAGGAATCAAGGATTAGGCACAGATACGCAGTATTTT. Translated: CASRNQGLGTDTQYF.

This chain uses TRBV10-3 with TRBJ2-7; D gene unclear. There are 12 residues in the CDR3. V lost 0 bases and J lost 6, with 6 bases in between. The germline gives CDR1 ENHRY, CDR2 SYGVKD. This CDR3 is CAISESVGEQYF. CDR3 sequence (DNA): TGTGCCATCAGTGAGTCGGTTGGCGAGCAGTACTTC.

This chain joins TRBV5-8 and TRBJ2-1; D gene unclear. V shed 0 bases and J shed 0 bases, with 7 bases lying between them. This CDR3 contains 15 residues. Germline-derived CDR1 and CDR2 are SGHTS and YDEGEE. The DNA for the CDR3 is TGTGCCAGCAGCTTGGGCGGCAGCTCCTACAATGAGCAGTTCTTC. This codes for CASSLGGSSYNEQFF.

The gene calls are TRBV5-6 and TRBJ1-1, with D possibly being TRBD1 (6 bases). Germline values: CDR1 SGHDT, CDR2 YYEEEE. V was shortened by 4 bases and J by 6 bases, with 13 bases between the two germline ends. This CDR3 comprises 13 residues. The CDR3 sequence: CASSHRDTSEAFF. CDR3 bases: TGTGCCAGCAGCCACCGGGACACATCTGAAGCTTTCTTT.

As DNA, the CDR3 is TGTGCCAGCTCACTGGTTCCTGAGGGCAATGAGCAGTTCTTC. Its translation is CASSLVPEGNEQFF. The chain employs TRBV18 and TRBJ2-1; D is perhaps TRBD2 (5 bases). The CDR3 is made up of 14 amino acids. Per germline, CDR1 KGHSH and CDR2 LQKENI. V was trimmed by 4 bases and J by 6 bases, leaving 13 bases between them.

The CDR3: CASSLSPGEYGIQYF. Here the CDR3 DNA reads TGCGCCAGCAGCTTAAGTCCAGGGGAGTATGGCATTCAGTACTTC. The chain uses TRBV5-1 and TRBJ2-4, with D maybe TRBD1 (6 bases). The CDR3 has 15 amino acids. The V end was cut by 2 bases, the J end by 9 bases, with 18 bases between. Per germline, CDR1 SGHRS and CDR2 YFSETQ.

The chain is built from TRBV7-9 and TRBJ1-5; TRBD1 might be the D (5 bases). This CDR3 has 14 amino acids. The V end was cut by 2 bases, the J end by 9 bases, with 14 bases between. Looked up from germline, CDR1 is SEHNR and CDR2 is FQNEAQ (reference sequence). The CDR3 region has the DNA TGTGCCAGCAGCTTACAGGGAAATATTGCGCCCCAGCATTTT. This translates into CASSLQGNIAPQHF.

This clone came up once. This chain uses TRBV5-5 with TRBJ1-5, with 12 bases fitting TRBD1. In germline, CDR1 is SGHKS, CDR2 YYEKEE (reference sequence). V gave up 4 bases and J gave up 5 bases; unmatched junction bases: 7. The CDR3 runs to 16 residues. The CDR3 DNA is TGTGCCAGCAGCCGCGCCGGGACAGGGGGCGATCAGCCCCAGCATTTT. It codes for CASSRAGTGGDQPQHF. Full variable domain (outside the CDR3, taken from reference TRBV5-5 and TRBJ1-5): DAGVTQSPTHLIKTRGQQVTLRCSPISGHKSVSWYQQVLGQGPQFIFQYYEKEERGRGNFPDRFSARQFPNYSSELNVNALLLGDSALYLCASSRAGTGGDQPQHFGDGTRLSIL.

In its sample, this clone was seen once. This rearrangement joins TRBV5-6 to TRBJ2-5; D possibly uses TRBD1 or TRBD2 (5 bases each). Trimming took off 1 base at V and 7 bases at J, with 14 bases between the two ends. In germline, CDR1 is SGHDT, CDR2 YYEEEE. The CDR3 runs to 14 residues. CDR3 loop: CASSLWDGPGTQYF. CDR3 DNA: TGTGCCAGCAGCTTGTGGGACGGACCGGGGACCCAGTACTTC.